What follows are 28 T cell receptor beta chains derived from one specimen sequenced in a study of PD-L1 blockade in urothelial cancer. Sequenced by immunoSEQ multiplex PCR; TCRdb stores in-frame clones only, minus some. The sample yields just over 35,000 clones, approximately 34% seen once. This sample comprised tumor tissue, obtained before atezolizumab (anti-PD-L1) treatment. The receptors originated from a man aged 55 to 69 with urothelial cancer.

This clone has more than one count but fewer than ten. The CDR3 loop reads CASSLSAGSRPYEQYF. The CDR3 bases are TGTGCCAGCAGTTTATCGGCAGGGTCGAGACCCTACGAGCAGTACTTC. The chain combines TRBV28 with TRBJ2-7; D might be TRBD1 (5 bases). This CDR3 has 16 residues. Germline V lookup: CDR1 MDHEN, CDR2 SYDVKM. The ends were cut back, 1 base at V and 2 bases at J, with 15 bases in the middle.

The chain joins TRBV19 to TRBJ2-2; 7 bases map to TRBD2. The V and J ends lost 7 bases and 4 bases, in that order; junction bases with no gene match: 9. The CDR3 length is 15 residues. Germline CDR1 reads LNHDA; CDR2 reads SQIVND (reference sequence). CDR3 nucleotide sequence: TGTGCCAGTACAGATGGGGGGGTTACCACCGGGGAGCTGTTTTTT. Its protein product is CASTDGGVTTGELFF.

CDR3 DNA: TGTGCCAGCAGCCAACGGACAGGGGGCAAAGAGACCCAGTACTTC. It translates to CASSQRTGGKETQYF. The chain employs TRBV4-2 and TRBJ2-5, with 11 bases aligning to TRBD1. The germline V gene has CDR1 LGHNA and CDR2 YNFKEQ. Unmatched junction bases numbered 2, after V lost 2 bases and J lost 3 bases. The CDR3 covers 15 residues.

The sample holds a few counts of this clone. This chain links TRBV29-1 with TRBJ2-1, with TRBD1 as a possible D gene (6 bases). CDR1 and CDR2 from the germline V gene are SQVTM and ANQGSEA. The V gene lost 6 bases and the J gene lost 5 bases, with 17 bases spanning the gap. The CDR3 has 14 amino acids. CDR3 sequence reads: CSVPGHRSDNEQFF. In nucleotides, the CDR3 is TGCAGCGTCCCGGGACACCGGTCTGACAATGAGCAGTTCTTC.

This clone has only a few counts. The chain uses TRBV11-3 and TRBJ2-7; no clear D gene. Germline values: CDR1 SGHNT, CDR2 YENEEA. This CDR3 has 14 residues. Trimming took off 3 bases at V and 2 bases at J, with 11 bases between the two ends. CDR3 protein: CASSLDGLPYEQYF. The CDR3 bases are TGTGCCAGCAGCTTGGACGGCCTACCCTACGAGCAGTACTTC.

There are a few counts of this clone. CDR3 sequence reads: CASSYGAGEESYTF. CDR3 nucleotides: TGTGCCAGCAGTTATGGGGCAGGGGAAGAGAGCTACACCTTC. The genes are TRBV6-8 and TRBJ1-2; D perhaps matches TRBD1 (6 bases). Trimming stripped 3 bases from V and 9 bases from J, with 17 bases between. The CDR3 spans 14 residues. CDR1 is MNHGY, CDR2 SAAAGT, per germline.

This clone was detected ten times or more. The chain has TRBV1 and TRBJ2-1; TRBD2 is taken as the D call from the table, unchecked against the DNA. TRBV1 is tagged as a pseudogene. The CDR3 covers 17 residues. The CDR3 region has the DNA TGCGCCAGCAGCCAAGAACTTCGGCTAGCGGTGTACAATGAGCAGTTCTTC. It codes for CASSQELRLAVYNEQFF.

V is TRBV4-1 and J is TRBJ1-5; maybe TRBD1 (5 bases). The CDR3 is 17 amino acids. Germline CDR1 and CDR2: MGHRA and YSYEKL. V lost 4 bases and J lost 1, with 17 bases in between. This chain's CDR3 is CASSLKFGGTSNQPQHF. The CDR3 DNA reads as TGCGCCAGCAGCCTCAAATTTGGGGGGACCAGCAATCAGCCCCAGCATTTT.

This chain links TRBV12-5 with TRBJ1-3; TRBD1 is a possible D gene (6 bases). The CDR3 loop spans 17 amino acids. Germline lookup yields CDR1 LGHNT and CDR2 FRNRAP. The V gene lost 5 bases and the J gene lost 0 bases, with 17 bases spanning the gap. CDR3 bases: TGTGCTAGTGGTACCCTGGGGGCGACAGACTCTGGAAACACCATATATTTT. The encoded protein is CASGTLGATDSGNTIYF.

The chain has TRBV30 and TRBJ1-1; D is undetermined. The V and J ends lost 0 bases and 3 bases respectively, with 8 bases between them. The germline V gene has CDR1 GTSNPN and CDR2 SVGIG (reference sequence). This CDR3 spans 13 amino acids. This CDR3 reads CAWSVSADTEAFF. Here the CDR3 DNA reads TGTGCCTGGAGTGTGAGTGCGGACACTGAAGCTTTCTTT. The entire variable domain, with the rest obtained from reference TRBV30 and TRBJ1-1, is as follows: SQTIHQWPATLVQPVGSPLSLECTVEGTSNPNLYWYRQAAGRGLQLLFYSVGIGQISSEVPQNLSASRPQDRQFILSSKKLLLSDSGFYLCAWSVSADTEAFFGQGTRLTVV.

V is TRBV18 and J is TRBJ1-2; D unresolved. Per the germline V gene, CDR1 is KGHSH and CDR2 is LQKENI. V was trimmed by 2 bases and J by 2 bases, leaving 18 bases between them. There are 17 residues in the CDR3. CDR3 protein: CASSPEPFPVRNYGYTF. The CDR3 DNA follows: TGTGCCAGCTCACCAGAACCGTTTCCAGTTCGGAACTATGGCTACACCTTC.

The chain carries TRBV18 and TRBJ2-7; D is possibly TRBD1 (6 bases). Germline V gene data show CDR1 as KGHSH and CDR2 as LQKENI. Trimming cost V 4 bases and J 6 bases, with 16 bases left between them. The CDR3 loop spans 14 amino acids. CDR3 loop: CASSRETGFGEQYF. CDR3 coding DNA: TGTGCCAGCTCACGCGAGACAGGCTTCGGCGAGCAGTACTTC.

This chain connects TRBV29-1 to TRBJ1-4, with D possibly matching TRBD1 (6 bases). Trimming took off 4 bases at V and 8 bases at J, with 20 bases between the two ends. Germline V gene lookup returns CDR1 SQVTM and CDR2 ANQGSEA. This CDR3 has 15 residues. The CDR3: CSVAGLTGLGEKLFF. CDR3 nucleotide sequence: TGCAGCGTTGCAGGACTTACAGGGCTGGGCGAAAAACTGTTTTTT.

This clone showed up many times. CDR3 loop: CASLDSTNTGELFF. In DNA form, the CDR3 reads TGTGCCAGCCTGGACAGCACGAACACCGGGGAGCTGTTTTTT. The chain recombines TRBV6-8 with TRBJ2-2; the D gene is possibly TRBD1 (6 bases). The CDR3 has 14 amino acids. CDR1 is MNHGY and CDR2 is SAAAGT in the germline V gene. V was shortened by 8 bases and J by 0 bases, with 10 bases between the two germline ends.

This clone occurred many times. The genes are TRBV1 and TRBJ1-1; no DNA check was done on the table's D call, TRBD1. TRBV1 is a known pseudogene. The CDR3 contains 15 residues. CDR3 residues: CASSPDSQGNTEAFF. The CDR3 region has the DNA TGCGCCAGCAGCCCTGACTCCCAGGGGAACACTGAAGCTTTCTTT.

The CDR3 spells CTSSQDGRTPKGDYGYTF. CDR3 coding DNA: TGCACCAGCAGCCAAGACGGTCGGACTCCGAAAGGGGACTATGGCTACACCTTC. The chain carries TRBV1 and TRBJ1-2. TRBV1 is noted as a pseudogene. CDR3 length: 18 amino acids.

V usage is TRBV19 and J usage is TRBJ1-2, with 10 bases lining up with TRBD1. J gave up 4 bases and V 1 base, and 6 bases lay outside the gene matches. The CDR3 runs 16 residues. The V gene's germline CDR1 is LNHDA and CDR2 SQIVND (reference sequence). CDR3 protein: CASSIGGTGDLYGYTF. The CDR3 bases are TGTGCCAGTAGTATAGGGGGGACAGGGGACCTCTATGGCTACACCTTC.

The chain recombines TRBV6-8 with TRBJ2-2; 10 bases line up with TRBD1. CDR1 and CDR2 (germline): MNHGY, SAAAGT. The CDR3 contains 16 residues. V dropped 2 bases and J dropped 6; count of bases not matched to a gene: 6. This CDR3 is CASSYNPGQGAGELFF. DNA of the CDR3: TGTGCCAGCAGTTACAATCCTGGACAGGGGGCCGGGGAGCTGTTTTTT.

V is TRBV6-8 and J is TRBJ2-7; TRBD1 aligns across 10 bases. The CDR3 is 15 residues long. V dropped 6 bases and J dropped 2; count of bases not matched to a gene: 7. Germline lookup yields CDR1 MNHGY and CDR2 SAAAGT. The CDR3 loop is CASRGGQGHTYEQYF. CDR3 nucleotides: TGTGCCAGCAGGGGGGGACAGGGGCACACCTACGAGCAGTACTTC.

The sample holds a few counts of this clone. Other DNA sequences from this sample encode an identical CDR3 as well. The chain recombines TRBV28 with TRBJ1-1, with D unresolved. The CDR3 runs to 12 residues. V gave up 7 bases and J gave up 1 base, with 7 bases separating them. Germline CDR1 is MDHEN and CDR2 is SYDVKM. The CDR3 region has the DNA TGTGCCAGCACGGAGGGGAACACTGAAGCTTTCTTT. Protein product: CASTEGNTEAFF.

This clone has at least ten counts. The chain uses TRBV6-8 and TRBJ1-4; D gene uncertain. This CDR3 comprises 13 residues. The V end was cut by 2 bases, the J end by 4 bases, with 5 bases between. CDR1 and CDR2 from the germline V gene are MNHGY and SAAAGT. This chain's CDR3 is CASSYTLNEKLFF. CDR3 sequence (DNA): TGTGCCAGCAGTTACACCCTTAATGAAAAACTGTTTTTT.

This clone has a handful of counts. The J gene is TRBJ2-2, the V gene TRBV29-1; TRBD1 might be the D (7 bases). This CDR3 has 13 amino acids. V was clipped by 4 bases and J by 5 bases, with 11 bases between them. Germline lookup yields CDR1 SQVTM and CDR2 ANQGSEA. The CDR3 DNA is TGCAGCGTTGCCCAGGGGGGAACCGGGGAGCTGTTTTTT. Residues: CSVAQGGTGELFF.

The chain combines TRBV30 with TRBJ1-5; D ambiguous. The V and J ends lost 2 bases and 4 bases respectively, with 9 bases between them. The CDR3 length is 13 residues. Germline lookup yields CDR1 GTSNPN and CDR2 SVGIG (reference sequence). The CDR3 here is CAWSPDLNQPQHF. CDR3 nucleotides: TGTGCCTGGAGTCCTGATCTAAATCAGCCCCAGCATTTT.

The chain links TRBV28 to TRBJ2-7; no reliable D call. The CDR3 is made up of 13 amino acids. Germline V gene sequence: CDR1 MDHEN, CDR2 SYDVKM. V lost 2 bases to trimming and J lost 2 bases, with 7 bases between them. This chain's CDR3 is CASSLNNPYEQYF. In DNA, the CDR3 is TGTGCCAGCAGTTTAAATAACCCCTACGAGCAGTACTTC.

This clone turned up a few times. The chain joins TRBV7-8 to TRBJ1-1; the D gene is possibly TRBD1 (6 bases). V was clipped by 4 bases and J by 11 bases, with 17 bases between them. From germline, CDR1 is SGHVS and CDR2 FQNEAQ. The CDR3 totals 13 residues. The CDR3 here is CASSSFRGQGAFF. CDR3 nucleotide sequence: TGTGCCAGCAGCTCTTTTAGGGGCCAGGGGGCTTTCTTT.

The genes are TRBV11-3 and TRBJ2-2, with 7 bases matching TRBD1. The CDR3 is 14 amino acids. The germline CDR1 and CDR2 sequences are SGHNT and YENEEA. Losses at the gene ends were 3 bases for V and 4 bases for J; bases not matched to a gene: 2. The CDR3 region is CASSFTGATGELFF. Written as DNA, the CDR3 is TGTGCCAGCAGCTTCACAGGGGCCACCGGGGAGCTGTTTTTT.

This clone was seen many times. The rearrangement links TRBV11-3 to TRBJ2-5, with 7 bases fitting TRBD1. The germline gives CDR1 SGHNT, CDR2 YENEEA. J was trimmed by 0 bases and V by 3 bases; bases with no gene match: 4. The length of the CDR3 is 15 residues. Here the CDR3 reads CASSLGDRDQETQYF. CDR3 in DNA: TGTGCCAGCAGCTTGGGAGACAGGGACCAAGAGACCCAGTACTTC.

This clone came up once. The chain combines TRBV18 with TRBJ1-2; 7 bases match TRBD1. CDR3 length: 14 residues. Germline V gives CDR1 KGHSH, CDR2 LQKENI. V lost 6 bases to trimming and J lost 6 bases; unmatched junction nucleotides: 10. For the CDR3, the DNA is TGTGCCAGCTCCCCGGGTCCACAGGGGAATGGCTACACCTTC. Translated, it gives CASSPGPQGNGYTF.